This TCR beta chain was recorded in a study of control samples from healthy donors and cancer patients. Using immunoSEQ multiplex PCR, the repertoire was profiled, and TCRdb retains in-frame clones only, with some absent. This sample has around 120,000 clones, with 70% to 90% found just once. Sequenced input: blood. This receptor was taken from a man aged 40-55 years in good health.

This CDR3 is CASSPTGGGQFF. CDR3 DNA: TGTGCCAGCAGCCCGACGGGGGGAGGGCAGTTCTTC. This chain uses TRBV7-2 with TRBJ2-1; 7 nucleotides line up with TRBD2. There are 12 residues in the CDR3. Trimming removed 5 bases from V and 12 bases from J; junction bases left unmatched: 7. The germline gives CDR1 SGHTA, CDR2 FQGNSA.